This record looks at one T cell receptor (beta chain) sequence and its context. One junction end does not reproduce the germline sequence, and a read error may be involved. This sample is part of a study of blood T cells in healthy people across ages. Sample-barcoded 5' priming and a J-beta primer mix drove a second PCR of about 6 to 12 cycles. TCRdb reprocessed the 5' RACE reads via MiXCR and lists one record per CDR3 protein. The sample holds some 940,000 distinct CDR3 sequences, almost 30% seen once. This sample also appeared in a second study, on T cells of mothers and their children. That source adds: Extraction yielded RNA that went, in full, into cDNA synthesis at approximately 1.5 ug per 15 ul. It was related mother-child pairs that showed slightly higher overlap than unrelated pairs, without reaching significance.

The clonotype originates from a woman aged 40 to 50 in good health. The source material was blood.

CDR3 DNA: TGTGCTAGCAGCTTATTCGTGGCTGGCACCGGGGAGCTGTTTTTT. Its protein product is CASSLFVAGTGELFF. This chain uses TRBV7-7 with TRBJ2-2; D is unresolved. Germline V gene data show CDR1 as SSHAT and CDR2 as FNYEAQ (reference sequence). The CDR3 loop spans 15 amino acids.